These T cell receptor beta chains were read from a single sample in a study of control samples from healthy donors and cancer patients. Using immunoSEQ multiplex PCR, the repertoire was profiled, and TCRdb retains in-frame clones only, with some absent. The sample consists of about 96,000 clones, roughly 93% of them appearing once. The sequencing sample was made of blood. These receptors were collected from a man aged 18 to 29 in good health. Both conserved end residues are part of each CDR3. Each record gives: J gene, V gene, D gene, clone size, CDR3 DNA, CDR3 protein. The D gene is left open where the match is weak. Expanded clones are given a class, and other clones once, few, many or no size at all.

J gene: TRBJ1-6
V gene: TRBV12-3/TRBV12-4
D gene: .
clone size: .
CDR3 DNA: TGTGCCAGCACGTTCTCAAGCAATTCACCCCTCCACTTT
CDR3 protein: CASTFSSNSPLHF

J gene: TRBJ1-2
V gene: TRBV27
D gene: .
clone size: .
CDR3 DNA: TGTGCCAGCAGTTCCGTGGCCCCGAGGAGCTATGGCTACACCTTC
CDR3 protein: CASSSVAPRSYGYTF

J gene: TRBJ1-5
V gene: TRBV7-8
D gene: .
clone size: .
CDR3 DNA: TGTGCCAGCAGCCCTGGGTTATGGCAGGCTAGCAATCAGCCCCAGCATTTT
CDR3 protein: CASSPGLWQASNQPQHF

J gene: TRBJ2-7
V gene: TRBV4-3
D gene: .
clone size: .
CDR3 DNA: TGCGCCAGCAGCCAAGTGAGACAGGAACGACCTTTTGGGCAGTACTTC
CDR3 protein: CASSQVRQERPFGQYF

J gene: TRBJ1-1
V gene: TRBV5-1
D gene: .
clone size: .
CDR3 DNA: TGCGCCAGCCGGGAGGGGACTAACACTGAAGCTTTCTTT
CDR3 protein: CASREGTNTEAFF

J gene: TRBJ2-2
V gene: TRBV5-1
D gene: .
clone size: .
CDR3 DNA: TGCGCCAGCAGCCAAGGGACGGCTGGCACCGGGGAGCTGTTTTTT
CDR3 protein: CASSQGTAGTGELFF

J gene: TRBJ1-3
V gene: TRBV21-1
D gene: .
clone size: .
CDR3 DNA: TGTGCCAGCAGCTACAGAAGGGACAGGGGAGCGACCAAGGGAAACACCATATATTTT
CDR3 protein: CASSYRRDRGATKGNTIYF

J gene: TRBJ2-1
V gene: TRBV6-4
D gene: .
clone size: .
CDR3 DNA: TGTGCCAGCAGTGGGGAAGCGGAAAGCTCCTACAATGAGCAGTTCTTC
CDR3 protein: CASSGEAESSYNEQFF

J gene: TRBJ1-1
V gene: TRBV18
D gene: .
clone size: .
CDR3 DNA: TGTGCCAGCTCACGAGTAGCAGGAGAGCTTGAAGCTTTCTTT
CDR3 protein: CASSRVAGELEAFF

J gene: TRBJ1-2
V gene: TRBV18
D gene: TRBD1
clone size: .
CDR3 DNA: TGTGCCAGCTCCCAAGACAGGGATCAGAACTATGGCTACACCTTC
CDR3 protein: CASSQDRDQNYGYTF

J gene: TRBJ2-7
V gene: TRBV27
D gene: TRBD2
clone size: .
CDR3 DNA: TGTGCCAGCAGTTCAACGTCGGGACTAGCGGCCTACGAGCAGTACTTC
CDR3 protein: CASSSTSGLAAYEQYF

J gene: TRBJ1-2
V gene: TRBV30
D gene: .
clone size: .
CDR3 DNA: TGTGCCTGGAGTGCCACCAACTATGGCTACACCTTC
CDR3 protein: CAWSATNYGYTF

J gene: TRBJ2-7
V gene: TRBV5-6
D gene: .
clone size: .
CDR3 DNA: TGTGCCAGCAGTCGACCCTCTCTATTCGAGCCTGAATCCTACGAGCAGTACTTC
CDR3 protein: CASSRPSLFEPESYEQYF

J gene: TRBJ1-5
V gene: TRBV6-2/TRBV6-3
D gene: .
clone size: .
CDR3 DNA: TGTGCCAGCAGGTACGAGGAGTACAATCAGCCCCAGCATTTT
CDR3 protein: CASRYEEYNQPQHF

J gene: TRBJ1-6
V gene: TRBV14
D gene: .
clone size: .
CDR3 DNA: TGTGCCAGCAGCGAACCCGCTTCAGGGAGAAATTCACCCCTCCACTTT
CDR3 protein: CASSEPASGRNSPLHF

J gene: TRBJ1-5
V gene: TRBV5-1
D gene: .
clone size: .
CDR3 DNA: TGCGCCAGCAGCTTGGACGCCGCTCAGCCCCAGCATTTT
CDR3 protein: CASSLDAAQPQHF

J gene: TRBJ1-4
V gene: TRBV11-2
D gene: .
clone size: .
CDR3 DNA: TGTGCCAGCAGCTTAGGGATCCTTGCAACTAATGAAAAACTGTTTTTT
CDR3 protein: CASSLGILATNEKLFF

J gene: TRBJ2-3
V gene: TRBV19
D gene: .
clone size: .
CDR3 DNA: TGTGCCAGTAGTAGAGGCGCAGATACGCAGTATTTT
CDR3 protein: CASSRGADTQYF

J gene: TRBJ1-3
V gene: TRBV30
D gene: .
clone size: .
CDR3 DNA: TGTGCCTGGAGCGTAGGGGGGGGAAACACCATATATTTT
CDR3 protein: CAWSVGGGNTIYF

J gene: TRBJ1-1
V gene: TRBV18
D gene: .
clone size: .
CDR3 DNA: TGTGCCAGCTCACCCACAGGCATGAACACTGAAGCTTTCTTT
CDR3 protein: CASSPTGMNTEAFF

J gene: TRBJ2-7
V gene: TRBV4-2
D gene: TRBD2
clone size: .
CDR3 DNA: TGTGCCAGCAGCCATGGACTAGCGGCCTCCTACGAGCAGTACTTC
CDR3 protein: CASSHGLAASYEQYF

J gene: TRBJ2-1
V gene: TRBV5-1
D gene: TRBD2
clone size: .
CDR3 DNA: TGCGCCAGCAGCTTGGTGCCCCTAGCGGGAGGTACCATCCATGAGCAGTTCTTC
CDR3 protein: CASSLVPLAGGTIHEQFF

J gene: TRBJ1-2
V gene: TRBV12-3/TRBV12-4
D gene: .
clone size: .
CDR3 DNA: TGTGCCAGCAGTTCGGGGGTTATAAGCTACACCTTC
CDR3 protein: CASSSGVISYTF

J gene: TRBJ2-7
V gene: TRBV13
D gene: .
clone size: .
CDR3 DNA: TGTGCCAGCAGCCCGCCAGCAGGGGCCTTATACGAGCAGTACTTC
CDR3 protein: CASSPPAGALYEQYF

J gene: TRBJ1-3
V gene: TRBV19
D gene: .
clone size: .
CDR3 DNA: TGTGCCAGTAGTAATAGCGGAAGCTCTGGAAACACCATATATTTT
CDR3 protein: CASSNSGSSGNTIYF

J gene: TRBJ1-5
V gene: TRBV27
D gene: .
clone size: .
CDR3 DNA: TGTGCCACGGGACTTAATCAGCCCCAGCATTTT
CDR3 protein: CATGLNQPQHF

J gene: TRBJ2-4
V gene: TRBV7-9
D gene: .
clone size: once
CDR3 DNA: TGTGCCAGCAGCCCCTCGTTTCGGGGCAAAAACATTCAGTACTTC
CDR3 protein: CASSPSFRGKNIQYF

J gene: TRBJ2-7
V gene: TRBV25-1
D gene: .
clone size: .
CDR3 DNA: TGTGCCAGCAGTGAAGTTGAACCTCGGGCCCACTACGAGCAGTACTTC
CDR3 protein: CASSEVEPRAHYEQYF

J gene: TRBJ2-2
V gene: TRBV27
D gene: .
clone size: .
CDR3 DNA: TGTGCCAGCAGTCTTCACAGGAGTGGGGAGCTGTTTTTT
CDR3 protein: CASSLHRSGELFF

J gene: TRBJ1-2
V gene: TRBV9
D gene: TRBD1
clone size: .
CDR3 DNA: TGTGCCAGCAGCGGAGACAGGGGAGCTAACTATGGCTACACCTTC
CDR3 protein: CASSGDRGANYGYTF

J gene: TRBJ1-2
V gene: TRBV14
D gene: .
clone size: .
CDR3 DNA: TGTGCCAGCAGCCAAGCACGGACCCCTAACTATGGCTACACCTTC
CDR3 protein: CASSQARTPNYGYTF

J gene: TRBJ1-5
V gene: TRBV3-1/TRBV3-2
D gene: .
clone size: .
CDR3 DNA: TGTGCCAGCAGCCAAAAGGGGCGCGGACAGCCCCAGCATTTT
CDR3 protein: CASSQKGRGQPQHF

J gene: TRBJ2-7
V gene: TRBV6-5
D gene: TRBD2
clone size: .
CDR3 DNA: TGTGCCAGCAGGAAACTAGCGGGAGGCTCCGAGCAGTACTTC
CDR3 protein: CASRKLAGGSEQYF

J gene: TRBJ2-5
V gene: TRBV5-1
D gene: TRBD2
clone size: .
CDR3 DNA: TGCGCCAGCAGCTTGGGACTAGCGGTCCAAGAGACCCAGTACTTC
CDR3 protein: CASSLGLAVQETQYF

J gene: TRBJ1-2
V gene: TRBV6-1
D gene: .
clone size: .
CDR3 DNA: TGTGCCAGCAGTGACGTAATCTCTTACGTAAACTATGGCTACACCTTC
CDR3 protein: CASSDVISYVNYGYTF

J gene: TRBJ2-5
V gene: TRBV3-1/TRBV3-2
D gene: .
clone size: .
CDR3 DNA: TGTGCCAGCAGCCATCACGGAGAGACCCAGTACTTC
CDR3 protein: CASSHHGETQYF

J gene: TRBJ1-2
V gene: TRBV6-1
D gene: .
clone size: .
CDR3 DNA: TGCGCCAGCAGCGAAGAGGGAGATGGCTACACCTTC
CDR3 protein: CASSEEGDGYTF

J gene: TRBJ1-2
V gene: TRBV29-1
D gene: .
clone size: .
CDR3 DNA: TGCAGCGTCGAAAGACAGAGTACCTATGGCTACACCTTC
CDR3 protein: CSVERQSTYGYTF

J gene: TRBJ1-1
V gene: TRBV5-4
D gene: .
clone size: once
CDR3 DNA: TGTGCCAGCAGCCCCCAGGCAGGCCGGAACACTGAAGCTTTCTTT
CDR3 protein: CASSPQAGRNTEAFF

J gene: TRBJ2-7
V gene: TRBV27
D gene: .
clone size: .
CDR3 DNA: TGTGCCAGCAGTTTATCGGGGGCGGCCACCTACGAGCAGTACTTC
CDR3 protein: CASSLSGAATYEQYF

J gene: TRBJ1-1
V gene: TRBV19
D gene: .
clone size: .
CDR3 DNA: TGTGCCAGTAGTATAGATAGAATGAACACTGAAGCTTTCTTT
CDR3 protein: CASSIDRMNTEAFF

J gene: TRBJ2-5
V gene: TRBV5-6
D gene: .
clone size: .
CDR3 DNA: TGTGCCAGCAGCTTGGGTCTAGTGACTGAGACCCAGTACTTC
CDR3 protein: CASSLGLVTETQYF